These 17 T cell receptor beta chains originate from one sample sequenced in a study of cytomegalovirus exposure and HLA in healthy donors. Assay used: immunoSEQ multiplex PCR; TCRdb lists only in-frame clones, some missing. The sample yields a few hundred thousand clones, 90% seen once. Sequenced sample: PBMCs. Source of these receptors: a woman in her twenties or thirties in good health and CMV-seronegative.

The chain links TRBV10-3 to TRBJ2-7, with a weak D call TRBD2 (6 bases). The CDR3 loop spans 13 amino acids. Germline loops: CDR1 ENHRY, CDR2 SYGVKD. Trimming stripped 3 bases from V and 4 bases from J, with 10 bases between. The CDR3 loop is CAISDLATYEQYF. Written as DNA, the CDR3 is TGTGCCATCAGTGACCTAGCGACGTACGAGCAGTACTTC.

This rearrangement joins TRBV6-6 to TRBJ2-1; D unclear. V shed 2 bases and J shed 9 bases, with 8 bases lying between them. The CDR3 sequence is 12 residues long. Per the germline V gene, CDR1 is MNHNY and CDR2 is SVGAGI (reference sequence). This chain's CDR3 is CASSYGQIEQFF. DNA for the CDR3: TGTGCCAGCAGTTACGGCCAGATTGAGCAGTTCTTC.

The CDR3 DNA follows: TGTGCCAGTAGACCGGGGGCGAATGGGGCCAACGTCCTGACTTTC. It specifies CASRPGANGANVLTF. This sequence joins TRBV13 and TRBJ2-6, with D perhaps matching TRBD1 or TRBD2 (6 bases each). Trimming removed 9 bases at V and 3 bases at J, with 15 bases between. This CDR3 region has 15 residues. The germline gives CDR1 PRHDT, CDR2 FYEKMQ (reference sequence).

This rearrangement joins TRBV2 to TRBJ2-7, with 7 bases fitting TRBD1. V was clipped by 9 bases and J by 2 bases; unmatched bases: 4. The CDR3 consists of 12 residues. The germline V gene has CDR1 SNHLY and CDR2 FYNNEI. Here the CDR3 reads CASRTGPYEQYF. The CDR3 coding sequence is TGTGCCAGTAGGACAGGCCCCTACGAGCAGTACTTC.

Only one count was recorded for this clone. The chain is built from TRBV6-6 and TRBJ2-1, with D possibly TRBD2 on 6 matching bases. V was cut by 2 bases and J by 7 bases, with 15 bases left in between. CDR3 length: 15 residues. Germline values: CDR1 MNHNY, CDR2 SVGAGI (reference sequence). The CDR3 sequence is CASSYGDLRSNEQFF. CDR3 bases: TGTGCCAGCAGTTACGGGGACTTACGGTCGAATGAGCAGTTCTTC.

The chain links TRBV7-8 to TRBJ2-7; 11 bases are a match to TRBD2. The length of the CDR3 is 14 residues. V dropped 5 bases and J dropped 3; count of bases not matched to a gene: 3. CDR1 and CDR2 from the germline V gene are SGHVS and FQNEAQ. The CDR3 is CASSKGLAVYEQYF. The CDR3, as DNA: TGTGCCAGCAGCAAGGGACTAGCGGTCTACGAGCAGTACTTC.

In nucleotides, the CDR3 is TGTGCCAGCAGCTTAGTTGGAGGGAGGAAGAGGGATGAGCAGTTCTTC. It specifies CASSLVGGRKRDEQFF. The rearrangement joins TRBV7-8 to TRBJ2-1; D possibly corresponds to TRBD2 (6 bases). V gave up 1 base and J gave up 8 bases, with 18 bases separating them. The length of the CDR3 is 16 residues. The germline V gene has CDR1 SGHVS and CDR2 FQNEAQ.

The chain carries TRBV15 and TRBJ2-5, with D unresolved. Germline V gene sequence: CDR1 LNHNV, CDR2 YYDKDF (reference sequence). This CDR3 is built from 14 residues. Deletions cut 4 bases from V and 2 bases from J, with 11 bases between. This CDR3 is CATSTGAIQETQYF. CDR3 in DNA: TGTGCCACCAGCACTGGAGCTATACAAGAGACCCAGTACTTC.

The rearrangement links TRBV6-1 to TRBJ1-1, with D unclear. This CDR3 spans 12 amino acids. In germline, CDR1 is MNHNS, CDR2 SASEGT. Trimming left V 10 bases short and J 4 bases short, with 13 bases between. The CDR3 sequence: CANETRATEAFF. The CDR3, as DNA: TGTGCCAACGAAACACGTGCCACTGAAGCTTTCTTT.

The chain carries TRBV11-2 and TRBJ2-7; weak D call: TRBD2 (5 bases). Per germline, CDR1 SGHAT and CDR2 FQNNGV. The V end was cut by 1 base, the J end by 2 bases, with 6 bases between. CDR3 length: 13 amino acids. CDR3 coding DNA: TGTGCCAGCAGCTTAGGGGAGACCTACGAGCAGTACTTC. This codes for CASSLGETYEQYF.

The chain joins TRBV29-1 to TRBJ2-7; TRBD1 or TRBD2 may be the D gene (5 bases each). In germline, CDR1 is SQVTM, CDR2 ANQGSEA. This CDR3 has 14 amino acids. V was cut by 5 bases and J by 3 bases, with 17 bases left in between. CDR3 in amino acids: CSVYGASGIYEQYF. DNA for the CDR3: TGCAGCGTTTACGGGGCCTCCGGTATCTACGAGCAGTACTTC.

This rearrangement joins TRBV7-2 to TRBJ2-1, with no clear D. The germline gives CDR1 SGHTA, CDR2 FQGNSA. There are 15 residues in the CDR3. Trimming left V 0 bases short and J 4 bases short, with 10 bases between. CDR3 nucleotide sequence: TGTGCCAGCAGCTTAGCTGGGCCCAATTACAATGAGCAGTTCTTC. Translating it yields CASSLAGPNYNEQFF.

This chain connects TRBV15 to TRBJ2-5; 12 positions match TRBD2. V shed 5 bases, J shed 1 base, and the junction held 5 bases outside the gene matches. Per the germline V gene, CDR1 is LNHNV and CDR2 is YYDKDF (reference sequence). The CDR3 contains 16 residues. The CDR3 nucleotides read TGTGCCACCAGCTTCGCTAGCGGGAGGGGCCAAGAGACCCAGTACTTC. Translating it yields CATSFASGRGQETQYF.

The CDR3 DNA sequence: TGTGCCAGCAGCTTACTAGGGCGCGGCGCGGCAGAGAACACTGAAGCTTTCTTT. Amino acid sequence: CASSLLGRGAAENTEAFF. The chain employs TRBV7-9 and TRBJ1-1; D remains ambiguous. The CDR3 length is 18 residues. Germline V CDR1 and CDR2: SEHNR, FQNEAQ (reference sequence). V dropped 2 bases and J dropped 1 base, with 20 bases sitting between them.

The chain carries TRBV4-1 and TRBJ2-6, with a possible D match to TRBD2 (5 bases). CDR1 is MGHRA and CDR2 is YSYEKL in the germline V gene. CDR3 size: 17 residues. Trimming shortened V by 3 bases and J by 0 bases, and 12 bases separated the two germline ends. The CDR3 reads CASSQSGATSGANVLTF. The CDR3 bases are TGCGCCAGCAGCCAGAGCGGAGCCACCTCTGGGGCCAACGTCCTGACTTTC.

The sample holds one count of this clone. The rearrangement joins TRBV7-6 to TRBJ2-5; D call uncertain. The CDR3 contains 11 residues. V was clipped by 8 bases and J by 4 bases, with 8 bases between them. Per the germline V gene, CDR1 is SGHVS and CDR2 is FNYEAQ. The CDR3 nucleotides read TGTGCCAGCCGAGGTTTAGAGACCCAGTACTTC. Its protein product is CASRGLETQYF.

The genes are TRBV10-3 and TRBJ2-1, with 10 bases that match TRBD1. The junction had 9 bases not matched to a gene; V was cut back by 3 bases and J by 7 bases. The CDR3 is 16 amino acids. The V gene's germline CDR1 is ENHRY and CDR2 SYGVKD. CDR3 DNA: TGTGCCATCAGTGACCCGGACAGGGGGGATAGTAATGAGCAGTTCTTC. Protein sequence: CAISDPDRGDSNEQFF.